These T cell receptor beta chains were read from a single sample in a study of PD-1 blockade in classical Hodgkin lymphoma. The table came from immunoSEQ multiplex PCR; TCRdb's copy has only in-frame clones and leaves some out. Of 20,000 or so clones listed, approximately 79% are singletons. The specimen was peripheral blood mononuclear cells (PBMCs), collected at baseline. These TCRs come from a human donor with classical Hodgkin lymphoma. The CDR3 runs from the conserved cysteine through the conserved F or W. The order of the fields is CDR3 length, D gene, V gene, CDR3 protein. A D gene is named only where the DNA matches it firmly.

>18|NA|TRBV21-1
CASSKGVLADPMNTEAFF
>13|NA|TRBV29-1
CSVEDRLNTEAFF
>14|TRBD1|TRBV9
CASSVTGNMGELFF
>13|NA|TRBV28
CASSSEVQETQYF
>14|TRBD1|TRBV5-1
CASSQTGGNQPAFF
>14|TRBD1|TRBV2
CASSDGQGTETQYF
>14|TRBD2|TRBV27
CASSRGGGTDTQYF
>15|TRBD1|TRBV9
CASSVTTGVDYGYTF
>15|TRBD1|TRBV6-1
CASSEGTGFNYGYTF
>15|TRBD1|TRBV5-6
CASSLGAGGSYEQYF
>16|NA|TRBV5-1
CASSLVALSGANVLTF
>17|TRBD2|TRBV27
CASSLKLGGTRQETQYF
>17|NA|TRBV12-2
CASRLPAAGARTDTQYF
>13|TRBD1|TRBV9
CASSPRGSTEAFF
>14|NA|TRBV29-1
CSVSVGGSSYEQYF
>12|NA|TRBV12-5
CASGQGLYEQYF
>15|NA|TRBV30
CAWSRGTPSGNTIYF
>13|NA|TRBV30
CASGHRRDSPLHF
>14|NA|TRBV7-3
CASSPGAMNTEAFF
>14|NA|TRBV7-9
CASSFTDQLRELFF
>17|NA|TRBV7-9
CAITAYDDLSSGNTIYF
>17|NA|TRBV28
CASSSPISGESYNEQFF
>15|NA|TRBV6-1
CASSEGATTNYGYTF
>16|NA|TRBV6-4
CASSETGGAGTDTQYF
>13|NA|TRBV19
CATSRDETYEQYF
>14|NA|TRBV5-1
CASSLSRELGEQYF
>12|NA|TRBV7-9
CASSLVYTEAFF
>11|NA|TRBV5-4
CASSLAEEQYF
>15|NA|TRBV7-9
CASSSVVKGLNEQYF
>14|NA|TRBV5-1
CASSPWPGQETQYF
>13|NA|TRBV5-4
CASSWGKGGELFF
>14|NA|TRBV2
CASRRRIENGEAFF
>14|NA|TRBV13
CASSLMGNTGELFF
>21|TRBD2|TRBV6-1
CASSEYRVRGLTSGRKDTQYF
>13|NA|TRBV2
CASILVGADGYTF
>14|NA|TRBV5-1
CASSLGRGYEKLFF
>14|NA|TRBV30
CAWSVRRPGDTQYF
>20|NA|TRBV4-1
CASSQSDGTRITINNSPLHF
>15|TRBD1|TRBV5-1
CASSLGDRGIYEQYF
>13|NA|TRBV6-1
CASSEADTDTQYF
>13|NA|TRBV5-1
CASSSRPTGELFF
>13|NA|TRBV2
CASREQVSRTQYF
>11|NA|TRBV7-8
CASSRGGEQYF
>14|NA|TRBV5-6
CASSLAGAKNIQYF
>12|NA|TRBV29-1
CSVRSSYNEQFF
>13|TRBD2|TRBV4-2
CASSGLGYNEQFF
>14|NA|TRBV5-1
CASSSDGMNTEAFF
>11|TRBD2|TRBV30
CAWSAGGGQFF
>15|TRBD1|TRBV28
CASSHRDRGSDEQYF
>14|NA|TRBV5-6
CASSLGSGVYEQYF
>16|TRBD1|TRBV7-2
CASSLQGQGMFNEQFF
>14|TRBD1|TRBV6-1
CAGRQGRDNSPLHF
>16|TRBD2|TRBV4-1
CASSQELAGFRETQYF